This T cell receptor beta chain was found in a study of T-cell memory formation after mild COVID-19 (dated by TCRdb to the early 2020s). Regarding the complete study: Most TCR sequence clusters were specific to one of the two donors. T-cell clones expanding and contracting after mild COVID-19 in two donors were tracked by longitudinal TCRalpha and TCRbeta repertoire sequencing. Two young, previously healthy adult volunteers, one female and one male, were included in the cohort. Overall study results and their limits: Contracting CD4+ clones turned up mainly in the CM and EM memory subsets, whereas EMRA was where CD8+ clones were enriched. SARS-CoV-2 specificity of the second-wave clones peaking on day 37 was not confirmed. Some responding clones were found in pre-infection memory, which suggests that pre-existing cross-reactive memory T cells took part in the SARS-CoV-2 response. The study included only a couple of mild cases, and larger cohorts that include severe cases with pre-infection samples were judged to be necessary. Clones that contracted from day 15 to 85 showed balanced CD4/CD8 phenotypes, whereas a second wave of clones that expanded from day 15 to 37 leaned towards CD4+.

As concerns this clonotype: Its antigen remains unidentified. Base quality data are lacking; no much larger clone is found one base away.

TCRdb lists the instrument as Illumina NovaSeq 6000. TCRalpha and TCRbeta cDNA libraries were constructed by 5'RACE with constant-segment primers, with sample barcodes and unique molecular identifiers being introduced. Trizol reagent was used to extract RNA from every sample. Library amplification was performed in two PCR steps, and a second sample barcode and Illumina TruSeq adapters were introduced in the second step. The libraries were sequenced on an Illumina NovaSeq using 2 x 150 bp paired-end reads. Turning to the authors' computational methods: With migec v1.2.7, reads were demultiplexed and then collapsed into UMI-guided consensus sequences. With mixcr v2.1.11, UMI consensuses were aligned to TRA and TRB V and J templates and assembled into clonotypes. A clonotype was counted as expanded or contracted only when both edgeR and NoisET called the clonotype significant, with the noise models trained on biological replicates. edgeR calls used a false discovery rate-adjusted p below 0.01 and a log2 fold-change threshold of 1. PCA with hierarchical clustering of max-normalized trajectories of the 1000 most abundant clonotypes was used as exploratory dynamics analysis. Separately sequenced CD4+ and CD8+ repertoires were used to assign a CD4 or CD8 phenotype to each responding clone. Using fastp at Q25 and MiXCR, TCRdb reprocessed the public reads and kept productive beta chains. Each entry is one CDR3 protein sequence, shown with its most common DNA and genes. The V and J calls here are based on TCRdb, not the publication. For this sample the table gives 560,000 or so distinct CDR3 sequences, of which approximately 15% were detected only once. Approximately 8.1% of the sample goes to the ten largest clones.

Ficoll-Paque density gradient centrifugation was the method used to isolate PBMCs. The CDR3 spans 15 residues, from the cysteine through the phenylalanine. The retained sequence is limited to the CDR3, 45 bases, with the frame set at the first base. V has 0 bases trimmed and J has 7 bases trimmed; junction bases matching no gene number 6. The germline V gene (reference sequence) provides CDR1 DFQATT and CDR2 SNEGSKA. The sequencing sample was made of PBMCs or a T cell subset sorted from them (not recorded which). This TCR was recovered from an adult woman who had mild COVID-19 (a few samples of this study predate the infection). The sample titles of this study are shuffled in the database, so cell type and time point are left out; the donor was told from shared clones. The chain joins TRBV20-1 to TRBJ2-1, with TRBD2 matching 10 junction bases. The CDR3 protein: CSAREVAGGRNEQFF. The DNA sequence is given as TGCAGTGCTAGAGAGGTAGCGGGGGGCCGGAATGAGCAGTTCTTC.